These 13 T cell receptor beta chains were all obtained from the same sample, sequenced in a study of molecular identifiers for immune sequencing clone quantification. TCRdb used MiXCR to reprocess the PCR reads, holding one entry per CDR3 protein. There are about half a million distinct CDR3 sequences in the sample; about 20% occur only once, and about 0.78% lies in the top ten. The specimen was naive CD8+ T cells from blood, with Jurkat cell RNA spiked in. This sample's subset: FACS-sorted CD8+CD4-CCR7+CD45RA+ naive T cells. These receptors originate from a human donor in good health. Some libraries in this study had Jurkat cell RNA spiked in.

The chain employs TRBV27 and TRBJ2-2; D might be TRBD2 (6 bases). CDR1 and CDR2 from the germline V gene are MNHEY and SMNVEV (reference sequence). The CDR3 covers 18 residues. Trimming stripped 5 bases from V and 1 base from J, with 20 bases between. The CDR3 nucleotides read TGTGCCAGCAGTCCAGTCGGGGTGCGCGGGGTGAACACCGGGGAGCTGTTTTTT. This gives the protein CASSPVGVRGVNTGELFF.

This clonotype was counted ten times or more. V usage is TRBV2 and J usage is TRBJ1-1; D may be TRBD1 (5 bases). CDR1 is SNHLY, CDR2 FYNNEI, per germline. The germline V and J ends were trimmed by 8 bases and 0 bases, with 13 bases remaining between them. The CDR3 length is 14 residues. The CDR3 region is CASQDTTLNTEAFF. DNA for the CDR3: TGTGCCAGCCAGGACACAACGTTGAACACTGAAGCTTTCTTT. Full variable domain (rest looked up from reference TRBV2 and TRBJ1-1): EPEVTQTPSHQVTQMGQEVILRCVPISNHLYFYWYRQILGQKVEFLVSFYNNEISEKSEIFDDQFSVERPDGSNFTLKIRSTKLEDSAMYFCASQDTTLNTEAFFGQGTRLTVV.

This clonotype has just a few counts. The rearrangement uses TRBV9 and TRBJ2-7; D gene ambiguous. The CDR3 extends over 13 amino acids. Deletions cut 3 bases from V and 5 bases from J, with 12 bases between. Germline values: CDR1 SGDLS, CDR2 YYNGEE. CDR3 in amino acids: CASSGTLRDEQYF. The CDR3 bases are TGTGCCAGCAGCGGCACGCTCCGGGACGAGCAGTACTTC.

This clonotype was observed a handful of times. This chain links TRBV4-3 with TRBJ2-3, with unresolved D. This CDR3 spans 15 amino acids. The germline CDR1 and CDR2 sequences are LGHNA and YSLEER. V gave up 0 bases and J gave up 4 bases, with 11 bases separating them. The CDR3 bases are TGCGCCAGCAGCCAAGAAGGGCAGCCCCCAGATACGCAGTATTTT. Translated: CASSQEGQPPDTQYF.

With respect to this clonotype: At one boundary the junction diverges from the germline segment, which might be a read error. The chain combines TRBV13 with TRBJ2-6; D possibly corresponds to TRBD2 (6 bases). The germline gives CDR1 PRHDT, CDR2 FYEKMQ (reference sequence). The CDR3 loop spans 16 amino acids. CDR3 in amino acids: CASSSTRRAGADVLTF. The CDR3, as DNA: TGTGCCAGCAGCTCCACCCGGAGGGCTGGGGCCGACGTCCTGACTTTC.

The sample holds many counts of this clonotype. The chain recombines TRBV4-1 with TRBJ2-3; D gene uncertain. The germline V gene has CDR1 MGHRA and CDR2 YSYEKL. The CDR3 sequence is 13 residues long. V lost 2 bases and J lost 3, with 6 bases in between. CDR3 DNA sequence: TGCGCCAGCAGCCAAAGTAGGACAGATACGCAGTATTTT. Protein: CASSQSRTDTQYF.

The V and J genes are TRBV27 and TRBJ1-4; possible D gene TRBD1, 6 bases. Germline CDR1 is MNHEY and CDR2 is SMNVEV (reference sequence). The V end was cut by 5 bases, the J end by 6 bases, with 13 bases between. The CDR3 contains 14 residues. The CDR3: CASSTLGAHEKLFF. The DNA for the CDR3 is TGTGCCAGCAGTACCCTGGGGGCGCATGAAAAACTGTTTTTT.

Remarks on this clonotype: A read error may produce the germline difference seen at one junction end. This sequence joins TRBV5-3 and TRBJ2-1, with 8 bases identical to TRBD1. TRBV5-3 is treated as an ORF (open reading frame) with a function not yet certain. CDR3 length equals 15 residues. The CDR3: CARSFPGQVSNEQFF. The CDR3 DNA sequence: TGTGCCAGGAGCTTTCCGGGACAGGTCTCCAATGAGCAGTTCTTC.

The chain joins TRBV4-3 to TRBJ2-7; TRBD2 is a possible D gene (5 bases). Trimming shortened V by 2 bases and J by 1 base, and 9 bases separated the two germline ends. Per the germline V gene, CDR1 is LGHNA and CDR2 is YSLEER. The CDR3 extends over 14 amino acids. CDR3 nucleotides: TGCGCCAGCAGCCAAACTAGTCCTTCCTACGAGCAGTACTTC. This sequence encodes CASSQTSPSYEQYF.

With regard to this clonotype: A much larger clonotype is one base distant, so this may be a read error. The chain employs TRBV6-5 and TRBJ2-2; maybe TRBD1 (5 bases). Per germline, CDR1 MNHEY and CDR2 SVGAGI. This CDR3 region has 15 residues. V lost 0 bases to trimming and J lost 5 bases, with 10 bases between them. The CDR3 sequence is CASSYSRPGTGELFF. Here the CDR3 DNA reads TGTGCCAGCAGTTACTCGAGGCCAGGGACCGGGGAGCTGTTTTTT.

This clonotype has a count of ten or more. The V gene is TRBV7-9, the J gene TRBJ2-7; D ambiguous. V gave up 1 base and J gave up 4 bases, with 14 bases separating them. The CDR3 extends over 15 amino acids. Per germline, CDR1 SEHNR and CDR2 FQNEAQ (reference sequence). The CDR3 region has the DNA TGTGCCAGCAGCTTAGGGTCCCGGTTGGGGTACGAGCAGTACTTC. Amino acids: CASSLGSRLGYEQYF.

This clonotype has a count of ten or more. This chain uses TRBV7-9 with TRBJ1-4; no clear D. Germline values: CDR1 SEHNR, CDR2 FQNEAQ (reference sequence). Between the trimmed V and J ends, which lost 6 bases and 8 bases, there was a span of 22 bases. The CDR3 sequence is 16 residues long. The CDR3 reads CASSFPVGMAEEKLFF. The CDR3 DNA reads TGTGCCAGCAGTTTTCCGGTCGGGATGGCGGAGGAAAAACTGTTTTTT.

This clonotype was observed many times. The V and J genes are TRBV9 and TRBJ1-1, with TRBD1 as a possible D gene (6 bases). Trimming took off 2 bases at V and 1 base at J, with 9 bases between the two ends. Germline V gene sequence: CDR1 SGDLS, CDR2 YYNGEE. The CDR3 extends over 14 amino acids. DNA for the CDR3: TGTGCCAGCAGCGTCGGGGACACGAACACTGAAGCTTTCTTT. As protein: CASSVGDTNTEAFF.